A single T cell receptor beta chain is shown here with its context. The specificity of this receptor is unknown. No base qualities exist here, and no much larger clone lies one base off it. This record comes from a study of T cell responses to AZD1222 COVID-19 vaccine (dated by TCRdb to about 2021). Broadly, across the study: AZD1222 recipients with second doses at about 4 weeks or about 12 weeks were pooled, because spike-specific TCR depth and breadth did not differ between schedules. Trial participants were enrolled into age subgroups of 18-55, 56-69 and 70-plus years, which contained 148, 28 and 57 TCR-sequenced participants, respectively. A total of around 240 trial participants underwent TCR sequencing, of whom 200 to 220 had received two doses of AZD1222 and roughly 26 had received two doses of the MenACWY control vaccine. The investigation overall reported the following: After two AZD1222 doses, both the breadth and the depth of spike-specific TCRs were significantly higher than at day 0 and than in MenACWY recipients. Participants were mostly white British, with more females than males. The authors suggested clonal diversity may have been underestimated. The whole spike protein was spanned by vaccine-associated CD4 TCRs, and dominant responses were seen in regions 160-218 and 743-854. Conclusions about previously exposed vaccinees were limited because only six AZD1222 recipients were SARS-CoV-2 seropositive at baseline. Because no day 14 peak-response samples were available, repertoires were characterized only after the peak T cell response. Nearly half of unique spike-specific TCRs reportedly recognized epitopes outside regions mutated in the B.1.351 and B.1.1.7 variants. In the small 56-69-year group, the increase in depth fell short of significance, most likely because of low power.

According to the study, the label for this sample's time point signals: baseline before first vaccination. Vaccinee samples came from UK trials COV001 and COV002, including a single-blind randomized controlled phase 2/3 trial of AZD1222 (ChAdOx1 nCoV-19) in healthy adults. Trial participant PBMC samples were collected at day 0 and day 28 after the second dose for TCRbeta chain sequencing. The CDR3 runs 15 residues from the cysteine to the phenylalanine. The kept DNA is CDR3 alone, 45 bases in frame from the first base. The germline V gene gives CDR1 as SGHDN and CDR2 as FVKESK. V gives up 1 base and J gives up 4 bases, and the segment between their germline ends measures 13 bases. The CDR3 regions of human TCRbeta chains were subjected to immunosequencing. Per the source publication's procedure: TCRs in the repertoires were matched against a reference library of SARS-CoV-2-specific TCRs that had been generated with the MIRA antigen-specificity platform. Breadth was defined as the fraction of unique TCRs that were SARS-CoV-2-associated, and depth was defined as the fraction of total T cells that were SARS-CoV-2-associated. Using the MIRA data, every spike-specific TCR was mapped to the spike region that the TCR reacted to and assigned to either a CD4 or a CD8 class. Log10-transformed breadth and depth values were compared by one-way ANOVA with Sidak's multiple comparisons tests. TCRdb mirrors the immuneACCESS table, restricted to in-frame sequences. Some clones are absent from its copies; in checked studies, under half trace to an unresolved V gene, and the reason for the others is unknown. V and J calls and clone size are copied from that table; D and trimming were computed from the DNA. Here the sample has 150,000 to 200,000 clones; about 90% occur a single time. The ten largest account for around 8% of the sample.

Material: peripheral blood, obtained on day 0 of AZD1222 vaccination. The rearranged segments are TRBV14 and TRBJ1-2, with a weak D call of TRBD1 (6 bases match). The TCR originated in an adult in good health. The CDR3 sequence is CASSQAGAVVYGYTF. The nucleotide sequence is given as TGTGCCAGCAGCCAAGCGGGGGCAGTCGTCTATGGCTACACCTTC.